This is a list of T cell receptor beta chains from one sample in a study of cytomegalovirus exposure and HLA in healthy donors. Clones were sequenced by immunoSEQ multiplex PCR, and TCRdb holds only the in-frame ones, with some missing. In the table there are roughly 100,000 clones, 60% to 85% of which are singletons. The source material was PBMCs. The receptors derive from a man aged 35-49 years in good health and CMV-seronegative. The CDR3 runs from the conserved cysteine through the conserved F or W. A D gene is named only where the DNA matches it firmly. Clone size is shown for a subset of rows, as once, few, many or a class of expanded clone.

D gene,clone size,V gene,CDR3 protein
-,-,TRBV11-2,CASSLGQANYGYTF
TRBD1,many,TRBV6-5,CASSYSSQGAYEQYF
TRBD1,-,TRBV27,CATTGQGYEQYF
TRBD1,few,TRBV19,CASAPIQGSGNTEAFF
TRBD2,-,TRBV14,CASSQVGGVAGTDTQYF
TRBD2,-,TRBV7-6,CASSLGSSGGTDTQYF
-,-,TRBV6-5,CASSLDSYGYTF
TRBD1,-,TRBV6-5,CASRDNGQGAYGYTF
TRBD1,once,TRBV4-3,CASSPGTGGGGYTF
TRBD1,-,TRBV5-6,CASSLGGTVLVNYGYTF
-,-,TRBV18,CASSPTRQTYNEQFF
-,-,TRBV28,CASSLPSAASTDMQYF
-,-,TRBV5-1,CASSLAPRVGTYEQYF
TRBD1,-,TRBV5-1,CASSRDRGHSYEQYF
TRBD2,-,TRBV10-2,CASTRTSGRARTGELFF
TRBD1,few,TRBV6-5,CASSYSGQAREAFF
-,-,TRBV27,CASSFGNLNTEAFF
-,-,TRBV7-9,CASSRTGTTNTEAFF
-,-,TRBV6-5,CASSLDPSSYNEQFF
-,-,TRBV30,CAWSVVLIHGYTF
-,-,TRBV19,CASSGQGRHGEPQHF
TRBD1,-,TRBV2,CASSLLGTANEKLFF
-,few,TRBV5-6,CASSLPAGAYEQYF
TRBD2,-,TRBV15,CATSPGLAGGAEQFF
-,-,TRBV14,CASSYYQETQYF
-,-,TRBV4-1,CASSQWSERSSGELFF
-,-,TRBV6-4,CASSDSERSSYNEQFF
TRBD2,once,TRBV9,CASSVSGLAGYNEQFF
-,-,TRBV7-8,CASSFGRAVGYTF
-,-,TRBV5-6,CASTHLQDKNTEAFF
-,-,TRBV28,CASSPFGPSSGANVLTF
-,-,TRBV7-9,CASSTKGQYNEQFF
TRBD1,few,TRBV19,CASSSTQGSGANVLTF
-,-,TRBV6-5,CASGRGPNNQPQHF
-,-,TRBV4-1,CASKRPGIDEQYF
-,-,TRBV29-1,CNVDGRGESYEQYF
TRBD1,-,TRBV7-6,CASSSGQGRGNEQFF
TRBD1,-,TRBV4-1,CASSQTIRDRGRNYGYTF
-,once,TRBV7-9,CASSLVLSQGAEAFF
TRBD1,-,TRBV25-1,CASNRGGKYNEQFF
TRBD2,-,TRBV18,CASSPGLAGGTYEQYF
TRBD1,-,TRBV28,CASSLIMGDRGQPQHF
-,-,TRBV28,CASSLDSFQETQYF
-,once,TRBV5-1,CASSEIQGAYEQYF
-,-,TRBV7-6,CASSWGLGGRLGGELFF
TRBD1,-,TRBV5-1,CASSRTPGQGATSTDTQYF
-,-,TRBV27,CASSKGDSNQPQHF
-,-,TRBV6-1,CASSDLGQGGRPYEQYF
-,-,TRBV19,CASSHPGQRAYEQYF
-,-,TRBV4-1,CASSPRQQETQYF
TRBD1,few,TRBV2,CATSRDSQETQYF
TRBD1,few,TRBV27,CASSTDRWGETQYF